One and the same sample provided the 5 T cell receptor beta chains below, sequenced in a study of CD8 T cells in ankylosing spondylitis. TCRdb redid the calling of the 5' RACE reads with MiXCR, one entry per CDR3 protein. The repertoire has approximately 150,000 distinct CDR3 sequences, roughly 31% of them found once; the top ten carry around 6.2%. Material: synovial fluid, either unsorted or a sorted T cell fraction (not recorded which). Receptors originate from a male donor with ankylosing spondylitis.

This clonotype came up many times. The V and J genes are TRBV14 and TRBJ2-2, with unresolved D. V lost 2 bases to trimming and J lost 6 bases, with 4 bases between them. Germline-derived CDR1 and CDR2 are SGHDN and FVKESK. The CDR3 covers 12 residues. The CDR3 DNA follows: TGTGCCAGCAGCCAAAGCCCCGGGGAGCTGTTTTTT. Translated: CASSQSPGELFF.

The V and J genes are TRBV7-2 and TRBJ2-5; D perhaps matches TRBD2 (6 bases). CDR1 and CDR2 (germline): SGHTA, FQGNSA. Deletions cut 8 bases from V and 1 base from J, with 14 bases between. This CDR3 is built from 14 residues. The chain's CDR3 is CASGERGFQETQYF. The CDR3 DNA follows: TGTGCCAGCGGGGAACGGGGGTTCCAAGAGACCCAGTACTTC. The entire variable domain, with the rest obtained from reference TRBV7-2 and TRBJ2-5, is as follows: GAGVSQSPSNKVTEKGKDVELRCDPISGHTALYWYRQSLGQGLEFLIYFQGNSAPDKSGLPSDRFSAERTGGSVSTLTIQRTQQEDSAVYLCASGERGFQETQYFGPGTRLLVL.

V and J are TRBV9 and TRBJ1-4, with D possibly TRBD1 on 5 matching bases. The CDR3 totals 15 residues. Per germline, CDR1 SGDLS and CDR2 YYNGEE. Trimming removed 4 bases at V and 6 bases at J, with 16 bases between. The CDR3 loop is CASSLSQGPDEKLFF. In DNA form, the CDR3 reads TGTGCCAGCAGCCTATCCCAGGGCCCGGATGAAAAACTGTTTTTT. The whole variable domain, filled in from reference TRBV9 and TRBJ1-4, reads DSGVTQTPKHLITATGQRVTLRCSPRSGDLSVYWYQQSLDQGLQFLIQYYNGEERAKGNILERFSAQQFPDLHSELNLSSLELGDSALYFCASSLSQGPDEKLFFGSGTQLSVL.

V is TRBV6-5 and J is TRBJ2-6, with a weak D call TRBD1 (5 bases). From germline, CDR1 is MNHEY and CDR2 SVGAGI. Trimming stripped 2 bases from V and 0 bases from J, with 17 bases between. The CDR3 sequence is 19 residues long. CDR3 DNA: TGTGCCAGCAGTTACGACTTCTCAGGGTTTAGCTCTGGGGCCAACGTCCTGACTTTC. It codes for CASSYDFSGFSSGANVLTF.

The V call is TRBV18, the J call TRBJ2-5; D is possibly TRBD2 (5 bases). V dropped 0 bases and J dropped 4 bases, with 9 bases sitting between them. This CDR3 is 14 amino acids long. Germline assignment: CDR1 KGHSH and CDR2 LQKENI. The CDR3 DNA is TGTGCCAGCTCACCACCACTAGGTGTAGAGACCCAGTACTTC. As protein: CASSPPLGVETQYF.